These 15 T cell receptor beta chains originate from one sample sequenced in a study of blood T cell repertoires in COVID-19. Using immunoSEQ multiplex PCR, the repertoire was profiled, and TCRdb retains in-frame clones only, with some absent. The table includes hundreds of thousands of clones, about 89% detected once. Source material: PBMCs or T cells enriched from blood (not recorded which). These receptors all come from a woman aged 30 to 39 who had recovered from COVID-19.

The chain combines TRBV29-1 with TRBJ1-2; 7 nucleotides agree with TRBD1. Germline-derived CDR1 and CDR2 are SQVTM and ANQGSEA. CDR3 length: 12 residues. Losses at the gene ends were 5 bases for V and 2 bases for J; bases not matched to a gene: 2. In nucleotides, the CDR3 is TGCAGCGTTCAGGACAGGAACTATGGCTACACCTTC. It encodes CSVQDRNYGYTF.

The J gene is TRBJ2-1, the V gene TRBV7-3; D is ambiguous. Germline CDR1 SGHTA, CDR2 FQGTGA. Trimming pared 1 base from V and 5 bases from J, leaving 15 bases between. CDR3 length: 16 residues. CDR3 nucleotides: TGTGCCAGCAGCTTAAGGTCGGGTGGCAACGACAATGAGCAGTTCTTC. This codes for CASSLRSGGNDNEQFF.

CDR3 DNA: TGTGCCAGCAGCCAAGATGTCGGGTCCACTGAAGCTTTCTTT. It yields the protein CASSQDVGSTEAFF. The chain carries TRBV4-2 and TRBJ1-1; D not certain. Trimming left V 0 bases short and J 4 bases short, with 9 bases between. The length of the CDR3 is 14 residues. Germline V gene sequence: CDR1 LGHNA, CDR2 YNFKEQ.

The CDR3 DNA sequence: TGTGCCAGCAGTCGACAGGGCGGAGGCACCGGGGAGCTGTTTTTT. Residues: CASSRQGGGTGELFF. The V and J genes are TRBV27 and TRBJ2-2; 7 nucleotides agree with TRBD1. The CDR3 is made up of 15 amino acids. V shed 5 bases and J 4 bases; nucleotides not matched to a gene: 7. CDR1 and CDR2 (germline): MNHEY, SMNVEV (reference sequence).

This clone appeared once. The DNA of the CDR3 is TGCGCCAGCAGCCAAGATTGGACAGGCGAAACTTTCTTT. Residues: CASSQDWTGETFF. The genes are TRBV4-1 and TRBJ1-1, with 7 bases aligning to TRBD1. Germline V gene data show CDR1 as MGHRA and CDR2 as YSYEKL. The CDR3 extends over 13 amino acids. V was clipped by 0 bases and J by 12 bases; unmatched bases: 7.

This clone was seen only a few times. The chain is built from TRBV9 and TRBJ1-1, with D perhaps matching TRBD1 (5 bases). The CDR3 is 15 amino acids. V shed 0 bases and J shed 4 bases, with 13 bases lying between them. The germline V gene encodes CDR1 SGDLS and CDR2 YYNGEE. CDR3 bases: TGTGCCAGCAGCGTAGTAGCAGGGTTCGGCACTGAAGCTTTCTTT. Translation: CASSVVAGFGTEAFF.

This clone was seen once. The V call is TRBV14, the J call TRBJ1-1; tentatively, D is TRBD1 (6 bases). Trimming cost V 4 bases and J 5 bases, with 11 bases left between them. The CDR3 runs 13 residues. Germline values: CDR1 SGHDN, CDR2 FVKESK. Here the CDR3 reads CASSLQGKTEAFF. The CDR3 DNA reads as TGTGCCAGCAGCCTACAGGGTAAAACTGAAGCTTTCTTT.

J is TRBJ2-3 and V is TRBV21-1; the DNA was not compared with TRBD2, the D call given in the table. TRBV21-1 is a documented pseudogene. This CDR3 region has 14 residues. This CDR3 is CASSKERGTDTQYF. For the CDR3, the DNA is TGTGCCAGCAGCAAAGAGAGGGGCACAGATACGCAGTATTTT.

Written as DNA, the CDR3 is TGCGCCAGCAGCAATCCAGGGACGCAGTATTTT. It specifies CASSNPGTQYF. The V and J genes are TRBV4-1 and TRBJ2-3, with D possibly TRBD1 on 5 matching bases. The germline gives CDR1 MGHRA, CDR2 YSYEKL. The CDR3 extends over 11 amino acids. V lost 5 bases to trimming and J lost 9 bases, with 9 bases between them.

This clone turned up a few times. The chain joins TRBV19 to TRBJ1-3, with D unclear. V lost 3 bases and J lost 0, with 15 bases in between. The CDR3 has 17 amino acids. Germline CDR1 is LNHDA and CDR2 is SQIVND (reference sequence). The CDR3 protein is CASSIEFGGFSGNTIYF. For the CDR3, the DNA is TGTGCCAGTAGTATTGAGTTCGGCGGCTTCTCTGGAAACACCATATATTTT.

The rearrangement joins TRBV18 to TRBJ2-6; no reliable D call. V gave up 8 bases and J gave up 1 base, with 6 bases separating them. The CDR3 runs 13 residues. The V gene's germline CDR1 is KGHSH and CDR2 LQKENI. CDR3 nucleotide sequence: TGTGCCAGCCTTTCGTCTGGGGCCAACGTCCTGACTTTC. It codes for CASLSSGANVLTF.

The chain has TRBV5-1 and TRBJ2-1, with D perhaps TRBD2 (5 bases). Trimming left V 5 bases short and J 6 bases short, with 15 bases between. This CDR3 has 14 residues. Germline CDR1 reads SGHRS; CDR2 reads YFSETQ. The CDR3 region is CASSFRRQGNEQFF. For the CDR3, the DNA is TGCGCCAGCAGTTTCCGGAGGCAAGGCAATGAGCAGTTCTTC. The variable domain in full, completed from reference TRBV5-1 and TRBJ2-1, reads KAGVTQTPRYLIKTRGQQVTLSCSPISGHRSVSWYQQTPGQGLQFLFEYFSETQRNKGNFPGRFSGRQFSNSRSEMNVSTLELGDSALYLCASSFRRQGNEQFFGPGTRLTVL.

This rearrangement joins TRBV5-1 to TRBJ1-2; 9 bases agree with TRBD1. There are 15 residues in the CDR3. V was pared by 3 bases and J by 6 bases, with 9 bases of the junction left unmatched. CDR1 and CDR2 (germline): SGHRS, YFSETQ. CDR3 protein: CASSSQPDRGHGYTF. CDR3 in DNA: TGCGCCAGCAGCTCCCAACCGGACAGGGGTCATGGCTACACCTTC.

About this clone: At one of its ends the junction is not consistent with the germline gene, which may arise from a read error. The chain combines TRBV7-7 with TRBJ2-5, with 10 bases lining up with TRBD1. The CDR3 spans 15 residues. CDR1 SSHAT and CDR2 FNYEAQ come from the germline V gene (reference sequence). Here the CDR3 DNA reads TGTGCTAGCAGCCCCGGGACAGGGGTGCAAGAGACCCAGTACTTC. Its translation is CASSPGTGVQETQYF. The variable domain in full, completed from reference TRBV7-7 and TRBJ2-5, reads GAGVSQSPRYKVTKRGQDVTLRCDPISSHATLYWYQQALGQGPEFLTYFNYEAQPDKSGLPSDRFSAERPEGSISTLTIQRTEQRDSAMYRCASSPGTGVQETQYFGPGTRLLVL.

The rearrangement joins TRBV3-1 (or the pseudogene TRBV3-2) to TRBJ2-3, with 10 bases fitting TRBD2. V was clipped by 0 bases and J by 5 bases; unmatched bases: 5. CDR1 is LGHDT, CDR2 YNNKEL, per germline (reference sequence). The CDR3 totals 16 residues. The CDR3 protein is CASSQDLAGVLDTQYF. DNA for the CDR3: TGTGCCAGCAGCCAAGATCTAGCGGGAGTTCTAGATACGCAGTATTTT.